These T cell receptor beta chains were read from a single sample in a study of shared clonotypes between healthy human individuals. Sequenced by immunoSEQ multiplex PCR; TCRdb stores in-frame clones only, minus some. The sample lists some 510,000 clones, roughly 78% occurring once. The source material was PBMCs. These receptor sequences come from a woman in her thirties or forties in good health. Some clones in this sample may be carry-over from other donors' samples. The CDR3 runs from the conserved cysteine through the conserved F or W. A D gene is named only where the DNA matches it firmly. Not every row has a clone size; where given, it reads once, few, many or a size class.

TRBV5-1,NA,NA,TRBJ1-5,CASSLGVLGGNQPQHF,TGCGCCAGCAGCTTGGGGGTTTTGGGGGGAAATCAGCCCCAGCATTTT
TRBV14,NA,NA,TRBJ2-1,CASSQDWGADEQFF,TGTGCCAGCAGCCAAGATTGGGGGGCAGATGAGCAGTTCTTC
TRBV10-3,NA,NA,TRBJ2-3,CAISVGQGTDTQYF,TGTGCCATCAGTGTTGGGCAGGGCACAGATACGCAGTATTTT
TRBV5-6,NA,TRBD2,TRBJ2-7,CASSATSGSGEQYF,TGTGCCAGCAGCGCGACTAGCGGGAGTGGAGAGCAGTACTTC
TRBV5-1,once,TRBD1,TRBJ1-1,CASSSGQGAFNTEAFF,TGCGCCAGCAGCAGCGGACAGGGGGCATTCAACACTGAAGCTTTCTTT
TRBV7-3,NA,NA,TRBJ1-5,CASSLSFKPQHF,TGTGCCAGCAGCTTAAGCTTCAAGCCCCAGCATTTT
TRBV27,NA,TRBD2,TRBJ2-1,CASSFGRDGEQFF,TGTGCCAGCAGTTTTGGGAGGGATGGTGAGCAGTTCTTC
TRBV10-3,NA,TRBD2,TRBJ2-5,CAISPGGSQETQYF,TGTGCCATCAGCCCGGGGGGGTCGCAAGAGACCCAGTACTTC
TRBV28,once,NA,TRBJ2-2,CASSLARAGELFF,TGTGCCAGCAGTTTAGCCAGGGCTGGAGAGCTGTTTTTT
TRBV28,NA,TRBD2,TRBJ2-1,CASSSPGLVVSYNEQFF,TGTGCCAGCAGCTCACCGGGACTAGTGGTCTCCTACAATGAGCAGTTCTTC
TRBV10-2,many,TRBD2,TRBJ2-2,CASSFRGGLAGSGELFF,TGCGCCAGCAGTTTCAGGGGGGGACTAGCGGGATCCGGGGAGCTGTTTTTT
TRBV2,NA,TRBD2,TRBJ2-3,CASSRGLAGIFSTDTQYF,TGTGCCAGCAGCCGGGGGTTAGCGGGGATTTTTAGCACAGATACGCAGTATTTT
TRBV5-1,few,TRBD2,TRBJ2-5,CASSLEATSGTGTQYF,TGCGCCAGCAGCTTGGAGGCCACTAGCGGGACTGGGACCCAGTACTTC
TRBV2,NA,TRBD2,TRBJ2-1,CASRGLAGPYNEQFF,TGTGCCAGCCGCGGACTAGCGGGACCCTACAATGAGCAGTTCTTC
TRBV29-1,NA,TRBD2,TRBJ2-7,CSVAWTSEAEQYF,TGCAGCGTTGCCTGGACTAGTGAGGCCGAGCAGTACTTC
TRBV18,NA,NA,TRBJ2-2,CASSPRFANTGELFF,TGTGCCAGCTCACCCAGGTTCGCGAACACCGGGGAGCTGTTTTTT
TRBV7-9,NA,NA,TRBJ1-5,CASSLGGMGQPQHF,TGTGCCAGCAGCTTAGGCGGGATGGGGCAGCCCCAGCATTTT
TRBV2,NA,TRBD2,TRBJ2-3,CASSEVGGRADGPDTQYF,TGTGCCAGCAGTGAAGTCGGCGGGAGGGCCGATGGCCCAGATACGCAGTATTTT
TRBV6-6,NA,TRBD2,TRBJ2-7,CASSPLAGRKYEQYF,TGTGCCAGCAGCCCACTAGCGGGTAGGAAGTACGAGCAGTACTTC
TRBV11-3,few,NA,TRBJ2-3,CASSLGLSVSTDTQYF,TGTGCCAGCAGCTTAGGACTATCTGTTAGCACAGATACGCAGTATTTT
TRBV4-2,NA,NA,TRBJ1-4,CASSVTDGANEKLFF,TGTGCCAGCAGCGTTACGGACGGAGCTAATGAAAAACTGTTTTTT
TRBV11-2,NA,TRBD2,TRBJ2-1,CASSISSGSGSYNEQFF,TGTGCCAGCAGCATAAGTAGCGGGAGCGGCTCCTACAATGAGCAGTTCTTC
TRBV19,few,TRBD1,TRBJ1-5,CASSVSGTGEGNQPQHF,TGTGCCAGTAGTGTCTCCGGGACAGGGGAGGGCAATCAGCCCCAGCATTTT
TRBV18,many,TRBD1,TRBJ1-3,CASSPKAGGASGNTIYF,TGTGCCAGCTCACCAAAGGCAGGGGGCGCGTCTGGAAACACCATATATTTT
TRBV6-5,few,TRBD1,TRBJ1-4,CASSYRTGWDEKLFF,TGTGCCAGCAGTTACCGGACAGGGTGGGATGAAAAACTGTTTTTT
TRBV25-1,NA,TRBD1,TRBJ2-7,CASSRQGIYEQYF,TGTGCCAGCAGCCGACAGGGGATCTACGAGCAGTACTTC
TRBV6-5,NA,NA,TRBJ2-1,CASSYSFGVEQFF,TGTGCCAGCAGTTACTCGTTCGGGGTTGAGCAGTTCTTC
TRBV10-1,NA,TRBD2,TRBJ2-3,CASSESGLAVSTDTQYF,TGCGCCAGCAGTGAGTCGGGACTAGCGGTTAGCACAGATACGCAGTATTTT
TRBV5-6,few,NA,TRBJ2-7,CASSLQGLSHEQYF,TGTGCCAGCAGCTTGCAGGGGTTGAGCCACGAGCAGTACTTC
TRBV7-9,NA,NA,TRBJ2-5,CASSSGIQETQYF,TGTGCCAGCAGCTCCGGGATCCAAGAGACCCAGTACTTC
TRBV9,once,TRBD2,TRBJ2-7,CASSEGVLAGGTSSYEQYF,TGTGCCAGCAGCGAGGGGGTACTAGCGGGAGGAACCAGCTCCTACGAGCAGTACTTC
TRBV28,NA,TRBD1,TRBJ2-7,CASRLGDRGSYEQYF,TGTGCCAGCAGGCTTGGGGACAGGGGCTCCTACGAGCAGTACTTC
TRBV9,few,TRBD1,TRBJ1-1,CASSPRGQGNTEAFF,TGTGCCAGCAGCCCCCGAGGACAGGGGAACACTGAAGCTTTCTTT
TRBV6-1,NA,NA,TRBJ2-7,CASKGTSVPTYEQYF,TGTGCCAGCAAAGGGACCTCGGTGCCTACCTACGAGCAGTACTTC
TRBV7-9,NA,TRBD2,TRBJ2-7,CASSLREVGGDEQYF,TGTGCCAGCAGCTTACGGGAGGTTGGGGGGGACGAGCAGTACTTC
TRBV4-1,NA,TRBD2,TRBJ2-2,CASSQKSGNPTGELFF,TGCGCCAGCAGCCAAAAAAGCGGGAACCCCACCGGGGAGCTGTTTTTT
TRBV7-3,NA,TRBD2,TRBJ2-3,CASSSGLAGGGADTQYF,TGTGCCAGCAGCTCTGGACTAGCGGGAGGGGGGGCAGATACGCAGTATTTT
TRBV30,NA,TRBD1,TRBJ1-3,CAWGKGARGNTIYF,TGTGCCTGGGGGAAGGGGGCGCGGGGAAACACCATATATTTT
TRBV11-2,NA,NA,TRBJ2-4,CASSQTLYNIQYF,TGTGCCAGCAGCCAAACGTTGTATAACATTCAGTACTTC
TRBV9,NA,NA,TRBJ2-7,CASSVAGQTYEQYF,TGTGCCAGCAGCGTAGCTGGGCAGACCTACGAGCAGTACTTC
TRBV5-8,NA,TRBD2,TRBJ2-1,CASSWGLAGDNEQFF,TGTGCCAGCAGCTGGGGACTAGCGGGGGACAATGAGCAGTTCTTC
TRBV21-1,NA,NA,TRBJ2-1,CASSGPHSHNLNEQFF,TGTGCCAGCAGCGGACCCCACTCTCACAACCTCAATGAGCAGTTCTTC
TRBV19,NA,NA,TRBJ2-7,CASSASVSYEQYF,TGTGCCAGTAGTGCCAGCGTCTCCTACGAGCAGTACTTC
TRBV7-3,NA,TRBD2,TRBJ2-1,CASSLPTSGRLYNEQFF,TGTGCCAGCAGCTTACCCACTAGCGGGAGGCTCTACAATGAGCAGTTCTTC
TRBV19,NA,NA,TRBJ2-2,CASRGPAGELFF,TGTGCCAGTAGGGGGCCTGCCGGGGAGCTGTTTTTT
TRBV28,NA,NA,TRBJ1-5,CASSFPDTSNQPQHF,TGTGCCAGCAGTTTCCCGGACACTAGCAATCAGCCCCAGCATTTT
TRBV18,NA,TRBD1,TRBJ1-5,CASSPGTGQPQHF,TGTGCCAGCTCACCGGGGACAGGTCAGCCCCAGCATTTT
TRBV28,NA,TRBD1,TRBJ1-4,CASSSDRGLDDEKLFF,TGTGCCAGCAGTTCGGACAGGGGGCTTGATGATGAAAAACTGTTTTTT
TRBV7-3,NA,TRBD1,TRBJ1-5,CASSTTGGLEQPQHF,TGTGCCAGCAGTACTACAGGGGGCCTTGAACAGCCCCAGCATTTT
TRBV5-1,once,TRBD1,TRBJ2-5,CASSPQGAHETQYF,TGCGCCAGCAGCCCGCAGGGGGCGCACGAGACCCAGTACTTC
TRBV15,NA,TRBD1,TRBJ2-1,CATSKGPHRGYNEQFF,TGTGCCACCAGCAAGGGCCCCCACAGGGGCTACAATGAGCAGTTCTTC
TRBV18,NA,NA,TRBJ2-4,CASSPDNLAKNIQYF,TGTGCCAGCTCACCAGACAACCTAGCCAAAAACATTCAGTACTTC
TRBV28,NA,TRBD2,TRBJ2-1,CATWTSGASSYNEQFF,TGTGCCACCTGGACTAGCGGGGCGAGCTCCTACAATGAGCAGTTCTTC
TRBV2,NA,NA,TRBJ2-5,CASSDWETQYF,TGTGCCAGCAGTGATTGGGAGACCCAGTACTTC
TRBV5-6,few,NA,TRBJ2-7,CASSLYSKPYEQYF,TGTGCCAGCAGCTTGTACAGCAAACCTTACGAGCAGTACTTC
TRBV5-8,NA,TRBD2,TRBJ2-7,CASSTGTSGYEQYF,TGTGCCAGCAGCACTGGGACTAGCGGCTACGAGCAGTACTTC
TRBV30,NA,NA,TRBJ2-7,CAWSVEDSGEQYF,TGTGCCTGGAGTGTTGAGGATTCGGGCGAGCAGTACTTC
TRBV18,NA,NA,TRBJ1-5,CASSPLGGQPQHF,TGTGCCAGCTCACCACTCGGGGGTCAGCCCCAGCATTTT
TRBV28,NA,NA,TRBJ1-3,CASSLYPDSGNTIYF,TGTGCCAGCAGTTTATATCCAGACTCTGGAAACACCATATATTTT